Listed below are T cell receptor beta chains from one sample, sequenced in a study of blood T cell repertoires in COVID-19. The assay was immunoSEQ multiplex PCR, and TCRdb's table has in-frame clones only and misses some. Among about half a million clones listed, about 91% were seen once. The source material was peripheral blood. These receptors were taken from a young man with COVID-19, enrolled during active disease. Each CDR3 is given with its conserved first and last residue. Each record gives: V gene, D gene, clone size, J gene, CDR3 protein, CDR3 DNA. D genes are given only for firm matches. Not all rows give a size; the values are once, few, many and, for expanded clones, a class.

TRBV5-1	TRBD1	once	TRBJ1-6	CASRLNTGGNSPLHF	TGCGCCAGCAGACTTAACACAGGGGGGAATTCACCCCTCCACTTT
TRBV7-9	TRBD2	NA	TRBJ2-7	CASSPQLAGTYEQYF	TGTGCCAGCAGCCCGCAACTAGCGGGGACCTACGAGCAGTACTTC
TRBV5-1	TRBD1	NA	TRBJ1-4	CASSPGQFEEKLFF	TGCGCCAGCAGCCCGGGACAGTTCGAGGAAAAACTGTTTTTT
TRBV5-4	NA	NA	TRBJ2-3	CASSRVASASTDTQYF	TGTGCCAGCAGCCGTGTTGCAAGCGCTAGCACAGATACGCAGTATTTT
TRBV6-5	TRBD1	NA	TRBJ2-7	CASWTGTGEQYF	TGTGCCAGCTGGACAGGGACGGGCGAGCAGTACTTC
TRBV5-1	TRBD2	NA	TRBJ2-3	CASSLVGSGVDTQYF	TGCGCCAGCAGCTTGGTGGGTAGCGGGGTGGATACGCAGTATTTT
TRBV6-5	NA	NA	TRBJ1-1	CASRAGVNTEAFF	TGTGCCAGCAGGGCAGGGGTGAACACTGAAGCTTTCTTT
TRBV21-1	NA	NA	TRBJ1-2	CASSPREAANYGYTF	TGTGCCAGCAGCCCCCGGGAGGCCGCTAACTATGGCTACACCTTC
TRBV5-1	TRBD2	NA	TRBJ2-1	CASSLGPSGNNEQFF	TGCGCCAGCAGCTTGGGTCCTAGCGGAAACAATGAGCAGTTCTTC
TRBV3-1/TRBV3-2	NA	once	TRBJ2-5	CASSPDGTTLYQETQYF	TGTGCCAGCAGCCCCGATGGTACTACCTTGTACCAAGAGACCCAGTACTTC
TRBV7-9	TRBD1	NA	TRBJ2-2	CASSLSGTGIGELFF	TGTGCCAGCAGCTTATCAGGGACAGGGATCGGGGAGCTGTTTTTT
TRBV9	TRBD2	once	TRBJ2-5	CASSPRGEGETQYF	TGTGCCAGCAGCCCCCGGGGGGAAGGGGAGACCCAGTACTTC
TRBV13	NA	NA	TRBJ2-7	CASSQAVTYEQYF	TGTGCCAGCAGCCAAGCCGTAACCTACGAGCAGTACTTC
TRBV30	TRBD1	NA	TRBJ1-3	CAWRGQGISGNTIYF	TGTGCCTGGAGAGGACAGGGAATCTCTGGAAACACCATATATTTT
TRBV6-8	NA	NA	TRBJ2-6	CASSSPVEHCGDKILSGANVLTF	TGTGCCAGCAGTTCCCCGGTGGAACATTGTGGGGACAAGATACTCTCTGGGGCCAACGTCCTGACTTTC
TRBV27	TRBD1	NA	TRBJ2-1	CASTRTGRTYNEQFF	TGTGCCAGCACCCGGACAGGGCGAACCTACAATGAGCAGTTCTTC
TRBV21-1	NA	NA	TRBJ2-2	CATRGPNTGELFF	TGTGCCACCAGGGGCCCGAACACCGGGGAGCTGTTTTTT
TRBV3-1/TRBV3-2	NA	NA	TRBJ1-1	CASSQETPATEAFF	TGTGCCAGCAGCCAAGAGACACCTGCTACTGAAGCTTTCTTT
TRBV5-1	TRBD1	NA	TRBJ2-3	CASRLDRGGDTQYF	TGCGCCAGCAGGTTAGACAGGGGCGGAGATACGCAGTATTTT
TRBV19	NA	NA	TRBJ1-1	CASKYVEGLNTEAFF	TGTGCCAGTAAGTACGTGGAGGGCTTGAACACTGAAGCTTTCTTT
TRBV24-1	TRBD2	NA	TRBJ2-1	CATGTSGSYNEQFF	TGTGCCACCGGCACTAGCGGAAGTTACAATGAGCAGTTCTTC
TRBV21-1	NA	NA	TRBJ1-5	CASSKIRRREIYSNQPQHF	TGTGCCAGCAGCAAAATCAGACGGAGAGAAATCTATAGCAATCAGCCCCAGCATTTT
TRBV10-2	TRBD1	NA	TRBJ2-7	CASSEGTGTLYEQYF	TGCGCCAGCAGTGAGGGGACAGGGACCCTCTACGAGCAGTACTTC